Described below is a single T cell receptor beta chain sequence and its context. The antigen is not known. One heparinised draw, averaging about 110 mL, was taken per donor. These data come from a study of beta chain features in type 1 diabetes. Study-level points and caveats: Junctions at VDJ sites from type 1 diabetes patients had fewer insertions and more deletions.

This CDR3 comprises 13 residues. Looked up from germline, CDR1 is SEHNR and CDR2 is FQNEAQ (reference sequence). V was trimmed by 4 bases and J by 0 bases, leaving 7 bases between them. Expressed TCRB transcripts got sequenced, as all isolated RNA was reverse transcribed. Method: immunoSEQ multiplex PCR; TCRdb's copy keeps in-frame clones and lacks some. The data contain fewer than 250,000 clones, more than 65% of them singletons. The receptor's source is a man under 40 in good health. The rearrangement joins TRBV7-9 to TRBJ2-7, with D unclear. The sample comprised naive CD4+ T cells from blood. The CDR3 sequence is CASSYPNSYEQYF. The CDR3 bases are TGTGCCAGCAGCTACCCTAACTCCTACGAGCAGTACTTC.